Listed here is a single T cell receptor beta chain. Both iRepertoire HTBI primers and Arm-PCR of CDR3 regions were used to build the TCR beta libraries. TCRdb itself ran the multiplex PCR reads through MiXCR, one entry per CDR3 protein. The sample includes hundreds of thousands of distinct CDR3 sequences, about 15% of them seen just once. The data derive from a study of regulatory T cells in long-lasting Graves disease. Indicated time point: newly diagnosed GD, antithyroid drugs for less than 3 months. The TCR library was prepared using RNA isolated from PBMCs. The CDR3 consists of 16 residues. Germline V gives CDR1 DFQATT, CDR2 SNEGSKA (reference sequence). The germline V and J ends were trimmed by 0 bases and 1 base, with 12 bases remaining between them. These data also featured in a second study, about T cells in Graves' hyperthyroidism and ophthalmopathy.

The clonotype originates from a woman aged 25 to 45 with Graves disease. The material sequenced was peripheral blood mononuclear cells (PBMCs), taken at new diagnosis, from a patient treated with antithyroid drugs. This chain connects TRBV20-1 to TRBJ2-2, with D unclear. CDR3: CSAREGQPKNTGELFF. CDR3 sequence (DNA): TGCAGTGCTAGAGAAGGGCAGCCAAAGAACACCGGGGAGCTGTTTTTT.